These 9 T cell receptor beta chains were all obtained from the same sample, sequenced in a study of cytotoxic CD8 clonotypes in ibrutinib-treated CLL. The table came from immunoSEQ multiplex PCR; TCRdb's copy has only in-frame clones and leaves some out. The sample includes about 200,000 clones, over 60% of them seen just once. This material consisted of PBMCs, taken after 24 months of ibrutinib treatment. Receptors were obtained from a human donor with chronic lymphocytic leukemia.

V gene TRBV5-1 combines with J gene TRBJ2-1, with D perhaps matching TRBD1 (5 bases). V lost 4 bases, J lost 3 bases, and 14 bases lay in between. Germline assignment: CDR1 SGHRS and CDR2 YFSETQ. The CDR3 has 15 amino acids. The CDR3 sequence: CASSMGPTSYNEQFF. The CDR3 DNA follows: TGCGCCAGCAGCATGGGGCCGACCAGCTACAATGAGCAGTTCTTC.

The V and J genes are TRBV28 and TRBJ2-1; 8 bases agree with TRBD1. Germline trimming cut 5 bases from V and 4 bases from J; bases unmatched to any gene: 4. There are 14 residues in the CDR3. Germline V gene data show CDR1 as MDHEN and CDR2 as SYDVKM. Here the CDR3 reads CASSPRTGYNEQFF. In DNA form, the CDR3 reads TGTGCCAGCAGTCCGCGGACAGGGTACAATGAGCAGTTCTTC.

This chain links TRBV18 with TRBJ1-2; TRBD1 is a possible D gene (6 bases). Trimming stripped 3 bases from V and 4 bases from J, with 15 bases between. This CDR3 spans 15 amino acids. CDR1 is KGHSH and CDR2 is LQKENI in the germline V gene. The CDR3 nucleotides read TGTGCCAGCTCACCGTCACAGGGTGAGGCCTATGGCTACACCTTC. It yields the protein CASSPSQGEAYGYTF.

V usage is TRBV11-2 and J usage is TRBJ2-7; TRBD1 is a possible D gene (6 bases). V lost 5 bases, J lost 3 bases, and 14 bases lay in between. The CDR3 is 14 amino acids. Germline V lookup: CDR1 SGHAT, CDR2 FQNNGV. Here the CDR3 DNA reads TGTGCCAGCAGCCCCCAAATGACAGGCTACGAGCAGTACTTC. It translates to CASSPQMTGYEQYF.

The J gene is TRBJ2-4, the V gene TRBV7-9; no firm D call. CDR1 is SEHNR and CDR2 is FQNEAQ in the germline V gene (reference sequence). The ends were cut back, 4 bases at V and 0 bases at J, with 7 bases in the middle. The CDR3 totals 14 residues. CDR3 coding DNA: TGTGCCAGCAGCTCGGCCAGAGCCAAAAACATTCAGTACTTC. Protein: CASSSARAKNIQYF.

The chain employs TRBV27 and TRBJ1-1, with 8 positions matching TRBD1. This CDR3 is 16 amino acids long. The germline V gene has CDR1 MNHEY and CDR2 SMNVEV (reference sequence). After removal of 6 bases from V and 4 bases from J, the junction contained 13 bases not matched to a gene. DNA for the CDR3: TGTGCCAGCAGATTTACAGGGGGTTGGGGGGGCACTGAAGCTTTCTTT. Residues: CASRFTGGWGGTEAFF.

This clone was found once. The J gene is TRBJ2-1, the V gene TRBV4-3; tentative D call: TRBD1 (8 bases). From germline, CDR1 is LGHNA and CDR2 YSLEER. Trimming cost V 4 bases and J 7 bases, with 26 bases left between them. The CDR3 totals 18 residues. DNA of the CDR3: TGCGCCAGCAGCCCCGGGGGGACAGGACATCGGCTTTGGAATGAGCAGTTCTTC. It encodes CASSPGGTGHRLWNEQFF.

The V call is TRBV21-1, the J call TRBJ2-1; the table gives TRBD2 as D, unverified against the DNA. TRBV21-1 is deemed a pseudogene. The CDR3 loop spans 16 amino acids. This chain's CDR3 is CASSAPSGTHYNEQFF. As DNA, the CDR3 is TGTGCCAGCAGCGCACCGAGCGGGACCCACTACAATGAGCAGTTCTTC.

Only a few counts were recorded for this clone. The chain is built from TRBV5-4 and TRBJ2-1, with 9 bases aligning to TRBD1. Germline V CDR1 and CDR2: SGHNT, YYREEE (reference sequence). This CDR3 has 16 amino acids. V shed 5 bases and J 0 bases; nucleotides not matched to a gene: 6. The CDR3 sequence is CASRWGQGGSYNEQFF. CDR3 sequence (DNA): TGTGCCAGCAGGTGGGGACAGGGAGGCTCCTACAATGAGCAGTTCTTC.